This T cell receptor (beta chain) was found in a study of CD8 T cell repertoires and HIV-1 epitope variants (dated by TCRdb to 2020 to 2021). A note on the overall study: Twenty-five peptides representing autologous and known Gag and Nef epitope variants were each used to stimulate T cells in separate culture wells. Among the control conditions were a peptide pool of CMV, EBV and flu, the Ebola AY9 epitope serving as a negative control, and a well with no peptide. The epitopes tested covered three Gag epitope families plus Nef HW9 and YT9. T cells were enriched using the EasySep Human T Cell Enrichment Kit and then co-cultured with an equal number of autologous T cell-negative cells acting as antigen-presenting cells. Cultures ran for around 10 days in IMDM with gentamicin, with half-media changes on days 3 and 7 adding IL-2, IL-7 and IL-15. An aliquot of 1M T cells was saved as an uncultured baseline condition, separate from the roughly 80 T cell cultures. A total of about 87 T cell cultures were run, with each culture condition done in triplicate except for one peptide, which was done in duplicate.

The EasySep Human CD8+ T Cell Enrichment Kit was used on day 10 to isolate CD8+ T cells from every culture. Overall study results and their limits: The study identified about 9 antigen-specific TCR beta clonotypes, more than five of which appeared to be cross-reactive for autologous or known escape epitope variants. The assay identified only TCR beta chains and indicated proliferation to antigen, not T cell function or cytokine profile. Roughly five clonotypes recognized the Nef KF9 family and one clonotype recognized the HW9 family, while no responses to the TAALDMSHF plasma variant were seen.

Sequencing of TCR beta CDR3 regions was performed at survey depth on the immunoSEQ platform. The QIAamp DNA micro kit was used to extract genomic DNA from every cultured and uncultured CD8+ T cell population. In the authors' own workflow: Samples with fewer than 5,000 productive reads were excluded, which removed about 6.5% of the roughly 75 HIV peptide-stimulated cultures. Sequences were trimmed to CDR3 by a MANAFEST web app, and nonproductive sequences, CDR3s under 5 amino acids, and sequences not starting with C or ending with F/W were removed. Clonotypes were classified as antigen-specific only if expansion was observed in at least 2 of 3 replicates versus the no-peptide control at FDR 0.01, only within one epitope family. A specific clonotype also had to show a frequency at least fivefold higher than in wells stimulated with peptides from other epitope families. Not all clones reach the TCRdb copy of this immuneACCESS table, which keeps in-frame sequences only. Checked studies attribute under half of the gap to unresolved V genes and leave the rest unexplained. D and trimming come from the DNA, and the V and J calls and clone size come from that table. The sample table contains roughly 5,200 clones; only one count was recorded for around 66% of them. The ten largest clones represent around two fifths of the sample.

The germline V gene encodes CDR1 SGDLS and CDR2 YYNGEE. The CDR3 contains 14 residues, cysteine and phenylalanine counted. The entry retains the CDR3 DNA only, 42 bases that are in frame from base 1. Germline trimming: 4 bases from V, 3 bases from J; junction bases outside gene matches: 2. To note about this clone: There is no known antigen for this receptor. The record has no base qualities; no much larger clone is one base away.

Sequences were obtained from cultured CD8+ T cells derived from PBMCs. The chain links TRBV9 with TRBJ2-7, with TRBD2 identical over 12 junction bases. The receptor was isolated from a male donor with HIV. The sequenced DNA: TGTGCCAGCAGCCGACTAGCGGGAGTCTACGAGCAGTACTTC. This gives the protein CASSRLAGVYEQYF.